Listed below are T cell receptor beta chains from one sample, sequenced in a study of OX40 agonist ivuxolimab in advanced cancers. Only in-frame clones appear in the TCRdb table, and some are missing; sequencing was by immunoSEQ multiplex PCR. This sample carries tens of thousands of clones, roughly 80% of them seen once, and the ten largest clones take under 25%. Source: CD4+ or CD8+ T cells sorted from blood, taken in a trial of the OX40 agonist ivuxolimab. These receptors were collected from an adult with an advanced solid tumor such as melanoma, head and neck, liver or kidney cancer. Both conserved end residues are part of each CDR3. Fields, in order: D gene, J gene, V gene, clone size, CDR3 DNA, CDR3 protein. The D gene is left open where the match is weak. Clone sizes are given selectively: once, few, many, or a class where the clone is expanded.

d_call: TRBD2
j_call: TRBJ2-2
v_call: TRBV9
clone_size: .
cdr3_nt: TGTGCCAGCAGCGTAGGGAGCGGGGTGATCACCGGGGAGCTGTTTTTT
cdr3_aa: CASSVGSGVITGELFF

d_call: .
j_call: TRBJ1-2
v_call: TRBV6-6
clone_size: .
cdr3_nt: TGTGCCAGCAGTTACTCGGGGGAGTTGAGCTATGGCTACACCTTC
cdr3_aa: CASSYSGELSYGYTF

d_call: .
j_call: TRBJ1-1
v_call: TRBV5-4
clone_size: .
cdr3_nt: TGTGCCAGCAGTCCTACGTGGGGGGGGAACACTGAAGCTTTCTTT
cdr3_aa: CASSPTWGGNTEAFF

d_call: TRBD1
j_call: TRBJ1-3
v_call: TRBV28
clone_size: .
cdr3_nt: TGTGCCAGCAGTCCTATGCTGTTGGAGGGGGCCTGGAGAAGTGGAAACACCATATATTTT
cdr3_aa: CASSPMLLEGAWRSGNTIYF

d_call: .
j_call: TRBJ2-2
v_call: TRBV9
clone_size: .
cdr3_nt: TGTGCCAGCACCCCGGGACTGAACACCGGGGAGCTGTTTTTT
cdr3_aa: CASTPGLNTGELFF

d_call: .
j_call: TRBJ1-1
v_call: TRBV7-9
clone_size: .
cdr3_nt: TGTGCCAGCAGCTCCCTTGGCTGGCCTGAAGCTTTCTTT
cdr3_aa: CASSSLGWPEAFF

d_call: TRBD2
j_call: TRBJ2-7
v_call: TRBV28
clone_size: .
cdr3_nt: TGTGCCAGCAGTTTTGAGGTTGGCGGGGGGGCGTACGAGCAGTACTTC
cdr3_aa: CASSFEVGGGAYEQYF

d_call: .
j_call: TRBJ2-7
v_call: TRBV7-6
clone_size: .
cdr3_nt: TGTGCCAGCAGCCCGGGACACCTCTACGAGCAGTACTTC
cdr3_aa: CASSPGHLYEQYF

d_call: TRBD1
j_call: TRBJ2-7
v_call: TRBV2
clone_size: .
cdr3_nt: TGTGCCAGCAGGGATGACAGGGACAATATCTACGAGCAGTACTTC
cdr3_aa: CASRDDRDNIYEQYF

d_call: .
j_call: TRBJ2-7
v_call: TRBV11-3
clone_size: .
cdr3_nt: TGTGCCAGCAGCTTAGGGACGGCCTACGAGCAGTACTTC
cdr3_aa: CASSLGTAYEQYF

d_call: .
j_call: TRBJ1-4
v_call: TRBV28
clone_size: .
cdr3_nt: TGTGCCAGCAGTGACCGGACAGAGAATGAAAAACTGTTTTTT
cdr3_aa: CASSDRTENEKLFF

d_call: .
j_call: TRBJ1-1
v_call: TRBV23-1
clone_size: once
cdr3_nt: TGCGCCAGCAGTCAGACCACTTGGGACACTGAAGCTTTCTTT
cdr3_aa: CASSQTTWDTEAFF

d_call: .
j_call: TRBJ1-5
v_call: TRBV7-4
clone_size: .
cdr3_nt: TGTGCCAGCAGCTTAACTTCACGCGCCGGGCCTCCCTATAATCAGCCCCAGCATTTT
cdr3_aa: CASSLTSRAGPPYNQPQHF

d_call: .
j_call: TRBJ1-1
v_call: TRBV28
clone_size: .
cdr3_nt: TGTGCCAGCAGTTTATTGGCAGAGAACACTGAAGCTTTCTTT
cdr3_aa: CASSLLAENTEAFF

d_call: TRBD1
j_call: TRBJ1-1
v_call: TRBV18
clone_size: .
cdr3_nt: TGTGCCAGCTCACTACGGGACAGTTTGAACACTGAAGCTTTCTTT
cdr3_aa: CASSLRDSLNTEAFF

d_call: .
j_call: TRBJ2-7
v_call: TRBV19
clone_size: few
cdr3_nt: TGTGCCAGTAGTATAGACGGCGCCTACGAGCAGTACTTC
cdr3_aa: CASSIDGAYEQYF

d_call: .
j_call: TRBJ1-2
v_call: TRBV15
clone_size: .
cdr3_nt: TGTGCCACCAGCAGAGGATCATACGGGGCTAACTATGGCTACACCTTC
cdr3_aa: CATSRGSYGANYGYTF

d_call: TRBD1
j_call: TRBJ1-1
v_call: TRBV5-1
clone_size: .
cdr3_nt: TGCGCCAGCAGCTCACCACAGGGGACAGGTATGAACACTGAAGCTTTCTTT
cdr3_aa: CASSSPQGTGMNTEAFF

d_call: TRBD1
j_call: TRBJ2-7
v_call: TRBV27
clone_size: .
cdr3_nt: TGTGCCAGCAGTTTATCTACAGGGGTGGACGAGCAGTACTTC
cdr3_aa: CASSLSTGVDEQYF

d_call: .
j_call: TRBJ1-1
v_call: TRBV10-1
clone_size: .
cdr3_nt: TGCGCCAGCAGTGATGGGAGCATGAACACTGAAGCTTTCTTT
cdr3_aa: CASSDGSMNTEAFF

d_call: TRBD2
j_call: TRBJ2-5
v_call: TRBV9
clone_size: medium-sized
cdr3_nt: TGTGCCAGCAGTCGAACTAGCGTAACAGAGACCCAGTACTTC
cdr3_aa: CASSRTSVTETQYF

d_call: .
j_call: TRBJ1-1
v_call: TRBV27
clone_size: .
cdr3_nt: TGTGCCAGCAGTGCCGATTGGAACACTGAAGCTTTCTTT
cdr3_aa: CASSADWNTEAFF

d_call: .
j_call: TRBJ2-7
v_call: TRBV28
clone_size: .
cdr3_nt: TGTGCCAGCAGTTTAATCGACAGCTCCTACGAGCAGTACTTC
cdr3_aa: CASSLIDSSYEQYF

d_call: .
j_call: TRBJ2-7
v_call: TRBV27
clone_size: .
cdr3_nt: TGTGCCAGCAGTTTATCGAGGGGGATCCCCTACGAGCAGTACTTC
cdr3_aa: CASSLSRGIPYEQYF

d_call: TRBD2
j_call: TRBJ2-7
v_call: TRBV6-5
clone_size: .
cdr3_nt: TGTGCCAGCAGTTACGGGATAGCGGGGTACGAGCAGTACTTC
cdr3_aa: CASSYGIAGYEQYF

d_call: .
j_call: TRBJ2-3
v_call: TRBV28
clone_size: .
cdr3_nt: TGTGCCAGCAGTTTCGAGGCGCAAAGCACAGATACGCAGTATTTT
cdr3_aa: CASSFEAQSTDTQYF

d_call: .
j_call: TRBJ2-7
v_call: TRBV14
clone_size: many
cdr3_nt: TGTGCCAGCAGCCAAGATGACAGCACCTACGAGCAGTACTTC
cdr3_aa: CASSQDDSTYEQYF

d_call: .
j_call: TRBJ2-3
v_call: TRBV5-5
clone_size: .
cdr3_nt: TGTGCCAGCAGCTTGTTCCGGGGGAACACAGATACGCAGTATTTT
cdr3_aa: CASSLFRGNTDTQYF

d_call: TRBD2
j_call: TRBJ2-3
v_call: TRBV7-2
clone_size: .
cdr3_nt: TGTGCCAGCAGCTACACTAGCGGGGGGGACTATACGCAGTATTTT
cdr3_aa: CASSYTSGGDYTQYF

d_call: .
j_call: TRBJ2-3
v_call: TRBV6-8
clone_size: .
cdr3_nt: TGTGCCAGCAGTGAAGAGGATTATAGCACAGATACGCAGTATTTT
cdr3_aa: CASSEEDYSTDTQYF

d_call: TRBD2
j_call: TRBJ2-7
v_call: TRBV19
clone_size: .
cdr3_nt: TGTGCCAGTAGTATAGGACTAGCGGGAGCCTACGAGCAGTACTTC
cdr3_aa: CASSIGLAGAYEQYF

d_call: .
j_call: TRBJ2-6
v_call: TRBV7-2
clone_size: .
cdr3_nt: TGTGCCAGCAGCTCCCATAGCCCTGGGGCCAACGTCCTGACTTTC
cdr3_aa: CASSSHSPGANVLTF

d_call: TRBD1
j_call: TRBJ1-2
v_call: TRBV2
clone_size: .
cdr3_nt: TGTGCCAGCAGTCTCGGACAGGAACAACGTAATGGCTACACCTTC
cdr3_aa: CASSLGQEQRNGYTF

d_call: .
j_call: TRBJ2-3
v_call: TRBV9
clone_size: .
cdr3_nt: TGTGCCAGCAGCGTAGAAGGGGGACCCACAGATACGCAGTATTTT
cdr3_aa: CASSVEGGPTDTQYF

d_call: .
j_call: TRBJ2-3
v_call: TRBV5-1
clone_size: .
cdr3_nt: TGCGCCAGCAGCTCCTCCACAGATACGCAGTATTTT
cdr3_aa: CASSSSTDTQYF

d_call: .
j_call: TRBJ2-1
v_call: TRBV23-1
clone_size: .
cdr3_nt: TGCGCCAGCATTCCATACAATGAGCAGTTCTTC
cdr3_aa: CASIPYNEQFF

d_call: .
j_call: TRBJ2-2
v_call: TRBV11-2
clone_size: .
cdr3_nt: TGTGCCAGCAGCTCGACATCGAACACCGGGGAGCTGTTTTTT
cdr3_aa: CASSSTSNTGELFF

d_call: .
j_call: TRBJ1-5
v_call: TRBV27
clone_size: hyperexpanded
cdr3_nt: TGTGCCAGCAGTTTTGGAGGGGCTCAGCCCCAGCATTTT
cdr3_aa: CASSFGGAQPQHF

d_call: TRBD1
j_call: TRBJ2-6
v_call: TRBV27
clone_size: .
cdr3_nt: TGTGCCAGCAGCACGGACAGGGGGCCAGGGGCCAACGTCCTGACTTTC
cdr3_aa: CASSTDRGPGANVLTF

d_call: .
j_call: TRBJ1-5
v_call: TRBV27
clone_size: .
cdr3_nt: TGTGCCAGCGGCCGGGCTGTGGCCAATCAGCCCCAGCATTTT
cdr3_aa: CASGRAVANQPQHF

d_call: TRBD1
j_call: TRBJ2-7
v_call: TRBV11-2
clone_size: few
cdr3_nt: TGTGCCAGCAGCTTAGGACAGGGGGCACAGGAGCAGTACTTC
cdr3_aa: CASSLGQGAQEQYF

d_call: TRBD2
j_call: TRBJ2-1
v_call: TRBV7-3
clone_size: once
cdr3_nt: TGTGCCAGCAGTGCAAGCGGGGGATTGGGCAATGAGCAGTTCTTC
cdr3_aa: CASSASGGLGNEQFF

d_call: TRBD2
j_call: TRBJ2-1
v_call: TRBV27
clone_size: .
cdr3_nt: TGTGCCAGCAGTTTAGGGACTAGCGGGAGTTACAATGAGCAGTTCTTC
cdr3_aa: CASSLGTSGSYNEQFF

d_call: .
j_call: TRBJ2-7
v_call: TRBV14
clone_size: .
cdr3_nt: TGTGCCAGCAGCCAAACCGGCCTTAGCTCCTACGAGCAGTACTTC
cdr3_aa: CASSQTGLSSYEQYF

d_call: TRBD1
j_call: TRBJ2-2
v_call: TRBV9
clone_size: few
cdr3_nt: TGTGCCAGCAGCGTAGTCCGGGACAGCGCGAACACCGGGGAGCTGTTTTTT
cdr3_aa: CASSVVRDSANTGELFF

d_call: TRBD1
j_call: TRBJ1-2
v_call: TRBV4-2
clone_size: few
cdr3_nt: TGTGCCAGCAGCCAATCAGACAGGGGAGGCTACACCTTC
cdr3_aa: CASSQSDRGGYTF

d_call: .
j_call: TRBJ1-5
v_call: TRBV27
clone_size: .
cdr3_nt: TGTGCCAGCAGTTTAGTCCGGGGAGAGCCCCAGCATTTT
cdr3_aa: CASSLVRGEPQHF

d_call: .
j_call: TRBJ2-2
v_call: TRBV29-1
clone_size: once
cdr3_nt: TGCAGCGTCCGCCCCCCCGGCACCGGGGAGCTGTTTTTT
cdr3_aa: CSVRPPGTGELFF

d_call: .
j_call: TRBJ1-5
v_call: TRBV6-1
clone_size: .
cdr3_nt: TGTGCCAGCACGATAGGGCCTAGCAATCAGCCCCAGCATTTT
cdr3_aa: CASTIGPSNQPQHF

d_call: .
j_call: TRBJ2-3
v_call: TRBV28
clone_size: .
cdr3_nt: TGTGCCAGCAGTTTTATGAGGGACTCCACAGATACGCAGTATTTT
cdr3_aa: CASSFMRDSTDTQYF

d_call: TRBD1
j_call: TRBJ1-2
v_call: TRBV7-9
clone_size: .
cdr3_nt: TGTGCCAGCAGCCCACGGGACAGGTCCGATGCTAACTATGGCTACACCTTC
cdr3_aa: CASSPRDRSDANYGYTF

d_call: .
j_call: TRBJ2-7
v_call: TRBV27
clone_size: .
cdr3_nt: TGTGCCAGCAGTTTATCCCCAGGACTGTCCTACGAGCAGTACTTC
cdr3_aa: CASSLSPGLSYEQYF

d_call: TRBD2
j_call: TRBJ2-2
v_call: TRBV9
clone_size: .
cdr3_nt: TGTGCCAGCAGCGGTACTAGCGGGGTGAACACCGGGGAGCTGTTTTTT
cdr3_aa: CASSGTSGVNTGELFF

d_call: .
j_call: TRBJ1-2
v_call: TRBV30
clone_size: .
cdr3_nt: TGTGCCTGGAGTGCGGGTGGGACCTATGGCTACACCTTC
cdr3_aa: CAWSAGGTYGYTF

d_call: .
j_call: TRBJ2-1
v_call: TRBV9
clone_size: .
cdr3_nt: TGTGCCAGCAGCGTAGGCGCCTCAGGGAACTACAATGAGCAGTTCTTC
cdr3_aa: CASSVGASGNYNEQFF

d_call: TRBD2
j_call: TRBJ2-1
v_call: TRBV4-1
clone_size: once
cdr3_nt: TGCGCCAGCAGCCTCTCGCCACTAGCGGGAGGAAGAGGAAATGAGCAGTTCTTC
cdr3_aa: CASSLSPLAGGRGNEQFF

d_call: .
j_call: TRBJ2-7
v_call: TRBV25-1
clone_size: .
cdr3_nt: TGTGCCAGCAGTGACCCCGTCGGTTACGAGCAGTACTTC
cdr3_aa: CASSDPVGYEQYF

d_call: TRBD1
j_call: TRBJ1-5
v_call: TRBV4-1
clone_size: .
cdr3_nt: TGCGCCAGCAGCCCCGGACAGGACAATCAGCCCCAGCATTTT
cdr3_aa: CASSPGQDNQPQHF

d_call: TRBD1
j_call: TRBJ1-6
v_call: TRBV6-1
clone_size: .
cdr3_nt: TGTGCCAGCAGTGAAGCTACAGGGGGTAATTCACCCCTCCACTTT
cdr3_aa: CASSEATGGNSPLHF

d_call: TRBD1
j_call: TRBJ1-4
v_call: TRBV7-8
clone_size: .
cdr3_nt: TGTGCCAGCAGCCTCTTGGGGACAGGGAAGGAAAAACTGTTTTTT
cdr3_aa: CASSLLGTGKEKLFF